The present T cell receptor beta chain was sequenced within a study of PD-L1 blockade in urothelial cancer. Study-wide context: Chemotherapy regimens numbering 0 to 3 had been given to patients.

Profiling relied on immunoSEQ multiplex PCR, and the TCRdb table lists in-frame clones only, not all of them. The sample lists tens of thousands of clones; 65% to 85% were seen once. In regard to this clone: Other DNA sequences of this sample code for an identical CDR3.

V lost 3 bases, J lost 3 bases, and 11 bases lay in between. CDR3 length: 14 amino acids. The germline CDR1 and CDR2 sequences are KGHSH and LQKENI. The time point is: pretreatment peripheral blood. The sequenced sample was PBMCs, obtained around atezolizumab (anti-PD-L1) treatment. The receptor comes from a woman in her 70s with urothelial cancer. The J gene is TRBJ1-1, the V gene TRBV18, with D maybe TRBD1 (5 bases). For the CDR3, the DNA is TGTGCCAGCTCACCTAGGACGGGGGACACTGAAGCTTTCTTT. Protein product: CASSPRTGDTEAFF.